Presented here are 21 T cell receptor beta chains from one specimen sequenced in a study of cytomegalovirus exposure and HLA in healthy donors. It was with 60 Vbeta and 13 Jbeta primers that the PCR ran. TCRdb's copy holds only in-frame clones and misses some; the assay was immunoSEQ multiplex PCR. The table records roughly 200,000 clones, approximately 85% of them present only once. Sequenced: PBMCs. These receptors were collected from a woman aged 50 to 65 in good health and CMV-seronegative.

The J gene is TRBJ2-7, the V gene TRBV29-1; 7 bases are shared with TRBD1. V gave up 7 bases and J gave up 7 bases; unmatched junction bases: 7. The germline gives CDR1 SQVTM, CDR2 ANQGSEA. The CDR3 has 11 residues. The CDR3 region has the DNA TGCAGCGCCCTTGGGACAGCTGAGCAGTACTTC. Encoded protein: CSALGTAEQYF.

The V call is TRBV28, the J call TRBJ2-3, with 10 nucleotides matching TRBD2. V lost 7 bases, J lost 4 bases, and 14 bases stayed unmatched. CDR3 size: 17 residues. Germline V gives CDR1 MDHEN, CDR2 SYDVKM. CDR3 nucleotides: TGTGCCAGCAACCGACAGACTAGCGGGCCCGCGGCAGATACGCAGTATTTT. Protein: CASNRQTSGPAADTQYF.

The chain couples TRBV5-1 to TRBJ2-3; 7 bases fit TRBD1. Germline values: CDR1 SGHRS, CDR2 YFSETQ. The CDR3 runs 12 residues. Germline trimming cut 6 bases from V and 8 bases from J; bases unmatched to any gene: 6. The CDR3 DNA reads TGCGCCAGCAACCAGGGGGAAGGTACGCAGTATTTT. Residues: CASNQGEGTQYF.

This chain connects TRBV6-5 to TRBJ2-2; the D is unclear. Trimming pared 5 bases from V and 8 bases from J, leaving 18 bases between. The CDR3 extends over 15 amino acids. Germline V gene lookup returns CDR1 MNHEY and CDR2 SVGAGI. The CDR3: CASSTETHSWGELFF. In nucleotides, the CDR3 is TGTGCCAGCAGTACAGAGACCCACTCTTGGGGGGAGCTGTTTTTT.

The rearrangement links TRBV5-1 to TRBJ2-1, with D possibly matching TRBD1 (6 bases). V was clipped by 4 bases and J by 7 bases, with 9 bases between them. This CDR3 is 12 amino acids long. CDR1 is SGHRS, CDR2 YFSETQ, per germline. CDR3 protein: CASSPQGNEQFF. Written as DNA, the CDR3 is TGCGCCAGCAGCCCACAGGGTAATGAGCAGTTCTTC.

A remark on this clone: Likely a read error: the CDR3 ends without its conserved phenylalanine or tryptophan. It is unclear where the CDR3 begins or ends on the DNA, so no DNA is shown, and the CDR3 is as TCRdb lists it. CDR3: CASSPLVGTEINLLM. This chain links TRBV18 with TRBJ2-7; the DNA was not compared with TRBD1, the D call given in the table. The CDR3 numbers 15 amino acids, ends counted. The germline gives CDR1 KGHSH, CDR2 LQKENI.

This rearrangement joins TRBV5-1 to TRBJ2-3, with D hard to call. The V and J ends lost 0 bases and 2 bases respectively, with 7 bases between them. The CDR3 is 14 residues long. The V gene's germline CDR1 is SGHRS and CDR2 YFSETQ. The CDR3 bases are TGCGCCAGCAGCTTGGCAGGTTCCACAGATACGCAGTATTTT. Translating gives CASSLAGSTDTQYF.

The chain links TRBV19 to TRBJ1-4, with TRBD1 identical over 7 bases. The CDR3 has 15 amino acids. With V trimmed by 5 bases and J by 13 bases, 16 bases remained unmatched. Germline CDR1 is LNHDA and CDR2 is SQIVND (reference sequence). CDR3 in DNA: TGTGCCAGTAGTCCCATGGAGGGGGCAGTTCAGGGACTGTTTTTT. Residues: CASSPMEGAVQGLFF.

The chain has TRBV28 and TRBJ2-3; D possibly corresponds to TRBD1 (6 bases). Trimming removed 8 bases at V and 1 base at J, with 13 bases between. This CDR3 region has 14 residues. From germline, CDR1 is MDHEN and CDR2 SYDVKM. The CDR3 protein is CASEGAGGTDTQYF. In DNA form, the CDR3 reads TGTGCCAGCGAAGGGGCAGGGGGCACAGATACGCAGTATTTT.

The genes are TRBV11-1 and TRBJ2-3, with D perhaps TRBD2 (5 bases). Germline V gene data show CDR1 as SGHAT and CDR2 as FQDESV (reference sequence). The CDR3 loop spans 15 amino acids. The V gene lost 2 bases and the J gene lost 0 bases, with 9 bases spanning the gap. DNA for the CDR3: TGTGCCAGCAGCTTAACACGGGGTAGCACAGATACGCAGTATTTT. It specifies CASSLTRGSTDTQYF.

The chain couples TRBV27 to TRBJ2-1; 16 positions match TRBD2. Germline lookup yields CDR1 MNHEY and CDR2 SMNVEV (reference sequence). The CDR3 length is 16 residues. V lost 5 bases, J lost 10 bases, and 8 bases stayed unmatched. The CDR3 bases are TGTGCCAGCAGTGTTCCCGGGACTAGCGGGAGGGGGGAGCAGTTCTTC. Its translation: CASSVPGTSGRGEQFF.

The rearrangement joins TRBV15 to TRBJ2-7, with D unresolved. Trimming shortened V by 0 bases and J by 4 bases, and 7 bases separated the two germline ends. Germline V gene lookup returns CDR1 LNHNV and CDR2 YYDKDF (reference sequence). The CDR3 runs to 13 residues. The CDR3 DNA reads TGTGCCACCAGCAGAGATCACTTTTACGAGCAGTACTTC. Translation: CATSRDHFYEQYF.

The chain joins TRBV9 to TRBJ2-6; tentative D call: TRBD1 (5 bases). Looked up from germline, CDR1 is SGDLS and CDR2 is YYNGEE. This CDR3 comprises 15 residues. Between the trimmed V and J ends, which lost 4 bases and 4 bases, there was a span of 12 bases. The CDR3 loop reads CASSFTGNGANVLTF. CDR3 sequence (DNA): TGTGCCAGCAGCTTTACAGGTAACGGGGCCAACGTCCTGACTTTC.

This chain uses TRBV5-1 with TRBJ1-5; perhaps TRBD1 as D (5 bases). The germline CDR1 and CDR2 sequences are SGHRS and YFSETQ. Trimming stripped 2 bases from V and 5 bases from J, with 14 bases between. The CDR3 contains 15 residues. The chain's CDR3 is CASSLADSRYQPQHF. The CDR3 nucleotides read TGCGCCAGCAGCTTAGCAGACAGCCGTTATCAGCCCCAGCATTTT.

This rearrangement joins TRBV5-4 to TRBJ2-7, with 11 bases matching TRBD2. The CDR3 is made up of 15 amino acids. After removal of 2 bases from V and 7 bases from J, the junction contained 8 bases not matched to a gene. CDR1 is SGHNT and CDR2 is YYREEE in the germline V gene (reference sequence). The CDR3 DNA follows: TGTGCCAGCAGCTTTGGGGGACTAGCGGTCCGTGAGCAGTACTTC. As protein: CASSFGGLAVREQYF.

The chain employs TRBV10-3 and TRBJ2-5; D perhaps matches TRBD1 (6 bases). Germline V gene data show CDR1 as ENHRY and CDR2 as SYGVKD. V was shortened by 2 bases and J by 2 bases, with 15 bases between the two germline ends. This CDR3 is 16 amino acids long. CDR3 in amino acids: CAISEPRDIPQETQYF. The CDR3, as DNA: TGTGCCATCAGTGAGCCGAGGGACATTCCTCAAGAGACCCAGTACTTC.

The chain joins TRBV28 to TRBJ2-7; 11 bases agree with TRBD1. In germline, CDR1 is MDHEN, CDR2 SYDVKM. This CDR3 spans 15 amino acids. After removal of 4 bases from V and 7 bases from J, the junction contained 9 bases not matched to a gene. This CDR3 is CASSSSGTGGREQYF. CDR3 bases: TGTGCCAGCAGTTCTTCCGGGACAGGGGGTCGGGAGCAGTACTTC.

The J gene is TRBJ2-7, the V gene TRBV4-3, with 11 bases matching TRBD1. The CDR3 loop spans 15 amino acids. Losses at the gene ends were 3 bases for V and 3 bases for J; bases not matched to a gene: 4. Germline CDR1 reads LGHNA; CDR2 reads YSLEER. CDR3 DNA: TGCGCCAGCAGCCAGGGGACAGGGGGTAGCTACGAGCAGTACTTC. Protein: CASSQGTGGSYEQYF.

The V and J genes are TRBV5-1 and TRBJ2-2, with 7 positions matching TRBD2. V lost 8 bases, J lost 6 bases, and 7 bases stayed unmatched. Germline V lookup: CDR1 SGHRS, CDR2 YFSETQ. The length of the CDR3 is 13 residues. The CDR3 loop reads CARNLAAPGELFF. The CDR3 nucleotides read TGCGCCAGGAACCTAGCGGCGCCCGGGGAGCTGTTTTTT.

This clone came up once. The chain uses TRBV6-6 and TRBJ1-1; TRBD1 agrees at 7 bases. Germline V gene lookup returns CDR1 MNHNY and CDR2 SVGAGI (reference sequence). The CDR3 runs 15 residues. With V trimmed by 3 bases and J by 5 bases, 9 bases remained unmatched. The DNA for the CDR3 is TGTGCCAGCAGTTATTCGACAGGGCTGGGGACTGAAGCTTTCTTT. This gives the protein CASSYSTGLGTEAFF.

CDR3 sequence reads: CASSLMDNYEQYF. In DNA form, the CDR3 reads TGTGCCAGCAGCTTAATGGACAACTACGAGCAGTACTTC. V is TRBV7-3 and J is TRBJ2-7, with D possibly matching TRBD1 (5 bases). CDR1 and CDR2 (germline): SGHTA, FQGTGA. CDR3 size: 13 residues. V was clipped by 1 base and J by 3 bases, with 7 bases between them.